The rows below give T cell receptor beta chains drawn from one sample of a study of cytomegalovirus exposure and HLA in healthy donors. Here immunoSEQ multiplex PCR was the method, and the copy in TCRdb shows in-frame clones only, minus some. This sample's clone table lists more than 95,000 clones. Sequencing was carried out using PBMCs. The receptors stem from a man between 40 and 49 years old in good health and CMV-seronegative. Each CDR3 is given with its conserved first and last residue. Each record gives: D gene, V gene, J gene, CDR3 protein. The D gene is left open where the match is weak.

>TRBD1|TRBV29-1|TRBJ1-1
CSVRQGGTEAFF
>TRBD2|TRBV2|TRBJ2-1
CASRNILAGGDNEQFF
>TRBD1|TRBV27|TRBJ1-4
CASSPNQGQTIPALKLFF
>.|TRBV19|TRBJ2-7
CASSTRTLGPYEQYF
>TRBD2|TRBV25-1|TRBJ2-5
CASGRLAGGETQYF
>.|TRBV5-1|TRBJ2-1
CASSLGHLQFF
>TRBD1|TRBV29-1|TRBJ2-1
CSVEDQDPGTGVNEQFF
>.|TRBV6-6|TRBJ1-1
CASSFSSGESTEAFF
>TRBD2|TRBV12-5|TRBJ2-1
CASVGPVAGPYNEQFF
>TRBD2|TRBV2|TRBJ2-2
CASSEGSGRGGELFF
>.|TRBV29-1|TRBJ1-2
CSVVPQTGQLLGYTF
>TRBD1|TRBV6-5|TRBJ2-7
CASSPHGTGDYEQYF
>.|TRBV5-1|TRBJ2-3
CASSWTRNTDTQYF
>TRBD1|TRBV30|TRBJ1-2
CAWSYRGPIYGYTF
>.|TRBV19|TRBJ2-2
CASSMTIGGELFF
>TRBD2|TRBV27|TRBJ2-7
CASRGLAGEGAYEQYF
>TRBD1|TRBV6-5|TRBJ1-3
CASKRTGDGNTIYF
>TRBD2|TRBV6-6|TRBJ2-2
CASITGGVREELFF
>.|TRBV30|TRBJ2-3
CAWTMGLRTDTQYF
>.|TRBV7-2|TRBJ1-3
CASSLGWEANTIYF
>TRBD1|TRBV19|TRBJ2-4
CASTLGQGSLAKNIQYF
>.|TRBV21-1|TRBJ2-4
CASSIYSQGAPPLGKNIQYF
>.|TRBV6-6|TRBJ2-1
CASSIVGEYNEQFF
>TRBD1|TRBV19|TRBJ1-5
CASSSRDRANQPQHF
>TRBD2|TRBV7-2|TRBJ2-7
CASSYEAGGPHEQYF
>.|TRBV19|TRBJ1-4
CASKVRGNEKLFF
>.|TRBV15|TRBJ1-6
CATSRAGNSPLHF
>TRBD1|TRBV29-1|TRBJ1-5
CSVQGANQPQHF
>TRBD1|TRBV5-1|TRBJ2-5
CASSRTGTETQYF
>TRBD1|TRBV13|TRBJ1-2
CASSLASGGPSLPYGYTF
>TRBD1|TRBV7-9|TRBJ1-2
CASSDSLRGQGYGYTF
>TRBD1|TRBV19|TRBJ1-1
CASRHLDRARTFF
>TRBD1|TRBV7-2|TRBJ2-7
CASSQRGTGVSYEQYF
>TRBD1|TRBV2|TRBJ2-7
CARGTDTYEQYF
>TRBD2|TRBV5-1|TRBJ2-7
CASSGTRASYEQYF
>TRBD1|TRBV19|TRBJ1-5
CASSIRQGAIANQPQHF
>TRBD2|TRBV6-5|TRBJ2-4
CASSTGTSGKNIQYF